The clone carrying this T cell receptor beta chain was seen only a few times. Its antigen is not identified. The sample belongs to a study of blood T cell dynamics during melanoma immunotherapy. Study overall: First-line therapy was either pembrolizumab or nivolumab with ipilimumab for metastatic melanoma. Whole-study results and caveats: At W3, later disease-control patients showed bifurcated PBMC repertoire changes, unlike progressors.

A fixed DNA input of 350 ng was used per bulk PBMC sample. Sequenced by immunoSEQ multiplex PCR; TCRdb stores in-frame clones only, minus some. There are about 10,000 clones in the sample; 84% occur only once, and more than 15% lies in the top ten. The CDR3 consists of 13 residues. Trimming left V 0 bases short and J 5 bases short, with 8 bases between. CDR1 and CDR2 from the germline V gene are SGDLS and YYNGEE. Noted time point: week 3, after first cycle of checkpoint inhibitor. The genes are TRBV9 and TRBJ1-1; D unclear. The source material was blood, sampled from a patient treated with checkpoint blockade. This clonotype was sampled from a human donor with melanoma. The CDR3 region has the DNA TGTGCCAGCAGCGTAGAAGTCCGGACTGAAGCTTTCTTT. Its protein product is CASSVEVRTEAFF. The full variable domain, completed using reference TRBV9 and TRBJ1-1, is DSGVTQTPKHLITATGQRVTLRCSPRSGDLSVYWYQQSLDQGLQFLIQYYNGEERAKGNILERFSAQQFPDLHSELNLSSLELGDSALYFCASSVEVRTEAFFGQGTRLTVV.